The subject of this entry is one TCR beta chain. The data are from a study of T cells expressing NK-cell markers. TCRdb reprocessed the 5' RACE reads, keeping one entry per CDR3 protein, no DNA. Reported are 200,000 to 300,000 distinct CDR3 sequences; the ten largest clones contain around 3.9%. Sequenced sample: blood T cells: a sorted CD56 or NKG2C T cell subset, CD4+ or CD8+ T cells, or bulk PBMC T cells (not recorded which). The receptor was isolated from a woman aged 18-69 years in good health.

CDR3 residues: CASSETTGGHTGELFF. The J gene is TRBJ2-2, the V gene TRBV5-6; the D gene TCRdb calls, TRBD1, cannot be checked with no DNA. The CDR3 totals 16 residues. The germline CDR1 and CDR2 sequences are SGHDT and YYEEEE.